Below, 8 T cell receptor beta chains from the same sample are listed, as sequenced in a study of blood T cell repertoires in COVID-19. Profiled with immunoSEQ multiplex PCR; TCRdb holds only in-frame clones, not every one. The data show under 85,000 clones, over 75% seen once. The sequencing input was peripheral blood. The receptors originated from a man at least 80 years old with acute or convalescent COVID-19.

This chain uses TRBV4-1 with TRBJ2-5, with 9 bases matching TRBD2. Germline V gives CDR1 MGHRA, CDR2 YSYEKL. The CDR3 runs to 15 residues. V lost 3 bases to trimming and J lost 5 bases; unmatched junction nucleotides: 7. The CDR3 DNA is TGCGCCAGCAGCCAGGTAGCGGGGGTAGGGGAGACCCAGTACTTC. It yields the protein CASSQVAGVGETQYF.

The CDR3 bases are TGTGCCAGCAGCATTAGCGGGAGGAGCTCCTACAATGAGCAGTTCTTC. Its translation is CASSISGRSSYNEQFF. The V gene is TRBV5-4, the J gene TRBJ2-1; 10 nucleotides align to TRBD2. Trimming removed 4 bases from V and 0 bases from J; junction bases left unmatched: 4. Germline V gene lookup returns CDR1 SGHNT and CDR2 YYREEE (reference sequence). This CDR3 contains 16 residues.

The rearrangement joins TRBV5-1 to TRBJ2-1, with unresolved D. Trimming cost V 3 bases and J 2 bases, with 9 bases left between them. Germline V CDR1 and CDR2: SGHRS, YFSETQ. This CDR3 spans 14 amino acids. The CDR3 DNA reads as TGCGCCAGCAGCTCACTGACTGCCTACAATGAGCAGTTCTTC. It specifies CASSSLTAYNEQFF.

The CDR3 sequence is CASRPTGPNTEAFF. The CDR3 region has the DNA TGTGCCAGCAGACCAACAGGGCCGAACACTGAAGCTTTCTTT. The chain has TRBV14 and TRBJ1-1; a possible D gene is TRBD1 (6 bases). V shed 6 bases and J shed 1 base, with 12 bases lying between them. Germline CDR1 reads SGHDN; CDR2 reads FVKESK. There are 14 residues in the CDR3. The full variable domain, in which reference TRBV14 and TRBJ1-1 provide the parts outside the CDR3, is EAGVTQFPSHSVIEKGQTVTLRCDPISGHDNLYWYRRVMGKEIKFLLHFVKESKQDESGMPNNRFLAERTGGTYSTLKVQPAELEDSGVYFCASRPTGPNTEAFFGQGTRLTVV.

In this sample, this clone turned up a few times. Other DNA sequences within the sample encode an identical CDR3. The chain has TRBV12-3 or TRBV12-4 and TRBJ2-7, with D perhaps matching TRBD1 (6 bases). The CDR3 consists of 12 residues. Trimming took off 6 bases at V and 4 bases at J, with 10 bases between the two ends. Here the CDR3 DNA reads TGTGCCAGCAGCTACAGGGTTTACGAGCAGTACTTC. This encodes CASSYRVYEQYF.

The chain employs TRBV9 and TRBJ1-1, with D possibly TRBD1 on 5 matching bases. The ends were cut back, 0 bases at V and 1 base at J, with 7 bases in the middle. The CDR3 totals 14 residues. CDR1 is SGDLS and CDR2 is YYNGEE in the germline V gene. The CDR3 DNA reads as TGTGCCAGCAGCGTAGCCGGGGGGAACACTGAAGCTTTCTTT. Translating gives CASSVAGGNTEAFF.

The CDR3 DNA follows: TGTGCCAGCAGCCTAGGCGGGGGGAGGTTCGAGCAGTACTTC. It yields the protein CASSLGGGRFEQYF. V is TRBV11-3 and J is TRBJ2-7, with 8 positions matching TRBD2. Germline V gene sequence: CDR1 SGHNT, CDR2 YENEEA. The junction had 9 bases not matched to a gene; V was cut back by 5 bases and J by 6 bases. This CDR3 has 14 amino acids.

This clone appeared a few times. The chain has TRBV19 and TRBJ1-2, with no clear D. Trimming shortened V by 3 bases and J by 4 bases, and 15 bases separated the two germline ends. The germline V gene encodes CDR1 LNHDA and CDR2 SQIVND (reference sequence). The CDR3 is 15 residues long. CDR3 in DNA: TGTGCCAGTAGTATTCTCGGCACGCGGGGCTATGGCTACACCTTC. Its protein product is CASSILGTRGYGYTF.